This is a list of T cell receptor beta chains from one sample in a study of a mutant IDH1 vaccine in newly diagnosed glioma. Their antigens remain unidentified. Only in-frame clones appear in the TCRdb table, and some are missing; sequencing was by immunoSEQ multiplex PCR. The repertoire consists of tens of thousands of clones, with under 80% occurring once and the leading ten covering 11%. The sequenced sample was peripheral blood mononuclear cells (PBMCs), obtained from a glioma patient whose treatment included an IDH1 peptide vaccine. The receptors derive from a man younger than 35 with glioma. Some clones in this sample may be carry-over from other donors' samples. Each CDR3 is given with its conserved first and last residue. D genes are given only for firm matches. Expanded clones get a size class; other rows say once, few or many, or leave the size out.

v_call: TRBV29-1
j_call: TRBJ1-1
clone_size: few
d_call: -
cdr3_nt: TGCAGCGTTGGAGGGGTCACTGAAGCTTTCTTT
cdr3_aa: CSVGGVTEAFF

v_call: TRBV4-3
j_call: TRBJ1-2
clone_size: -
d_call: -
cdr3_nt: TGCGCCAGCAGCCATTGGATCGGCCAGAGGAGATCAGTGTTC
cdr3_aa: CASSHWIGQRRSVF

v_call: TRBV4-1
j_call: TRBJ1-4
clone_size: few
d_call: -
cdr3_nt: TGCGCCAGCAGCCGTAGCACAGGAACTAATGAAAAACTGTTTTTT
cdr3_aa: CASSRSTGTNEKLFF

v_call: TRBV9
j_call: TRBJ2-7
clone_size: -
d_call: TRBD2
cdr3_nt: TGTGCCAGCAGTGCCTTGACTAGCAGCGAGCAGTACTTC
cdr3_aa: CASSALTSSEQYF

v_call: TRBV5-6
j_call: TRBJ2-7
clone_size: -
d_call: TRBD2
cdr3_nt: TGTGCCAGCAGTATGAGCGGGGGTCATCCCTACGAGCAGTACTTC
cdr3_aa: CASSMSGGHPYEQYF

v_call: TRBV7-2
j_call: TRBJ1-2
clone_size: -
d_call: -
cdr3_nt: TGTGCCAGCAGCCCTGGACAGCTTGGCTACACCTTC
cdr3_aa: CASSPGQLGYTF

v_call: TRBV7-3
j_call: TRBJ1-1
clone_size: -
d_call: -
cdr3_nt: TGTGCCAGCAGCGGCTCAGGGTGGGACACTGAAGCTTTCTTT
cdr3_aa: CASSGSGWDTEAFF

v_call: TRBV19
j_call: TRBJ2-6
clone_size: -
d_call: TRBD2
cdr3_nt: TGTGCCAGTAGTAAGGTGGGACTAGCGGTAACCTCTGGGGCCAACGTCCTGACTTTC
cdr3_aa: CASSKVGLAVTSGANVLTF

v_call: TRBV10-1
j_call: TRBJ1-1
clone_size: -
d_call: TRBD1
cdr3_nt: TGCGCCAGCAGTTCGACAGGGAAGGACACTGAAGCTTTCTTT
cdr3_aa: CASSSTGKDTEAFF

v_call: TRBV19
j_call: TRBJ2-7
clone_size: -
d_call: -
cdr3_nt: TGTGCCAGTAGTGCCTCCTCAGGGCACGAGCAGTACTTC
cdr3_aa: CASSASSGHEQYF

v_call: TRBV27
j_call: TRBJ1-2
clone_size: -
d_call: TRBD1
cdr3_nt: TGTGCCAGCACGTCCCTCAGGGGGCTAGTCTATGGCTACACCTTC
cdr3_aa: CASTSLRGLVYGYTF

v_call: TRBV30
j_call: TRBJ1-3
clone_size: -
d_call: -
cdr3_nt: TGTGCCTGCTCGAGCCTCTCTGGAAACACCATATATTTT
cdr3_aa: CACSSLSGNTIYF

v_call: TRBV27
j_call: TRBJ1-1
clone_size: few
d_call: -
cdr3_nt: TGTGCCAGCTATTCCTGGGGACAAGGGGTACCTGAAGCTTTCTTT
cdr3_aa: CASYSWGQGVPEAFF

v_call: TRBV10-2
j_call: TRBJ1-1
clone_size: -
d_call: -
cdr3_nt: TGCGCCAGCAGGGGGGCCGGGACTGAAGCTTTCTTT
cdr3_aa: CASRGAGTEAFF

v_call: TRBV2
j_call: TRBJ2-7
clone_size: -
d_call: -
cdr3_nt: TGTGCCAGCAGTTCAGGGCCCCTCCATTCCCACGAGCAGTACTTC
cdr3_aa: CASSSGPLHSHEQYF

v_call: TRBV29-1
j_call: TRBJ2-5
clone_size: -
d_call: TRBD1
cdr3_nt: TGCAGCGTTGCGAACAGGGGCCAAGAGACCCAGTACTTC
cdr3_aa: CSVANRGQETQYF

v_call: TRBV6-6
j_call: TRBJ1-2
clone_size: -
d_call: TRBD1
cdr3_nt: TGTGCCAGCAGTCCCCAACCCCGGGAGGGGGCAGTCACCTTC
cdr3_aa: CASSPQPREGAVTF

v_call: TRBV6-1
j_call: TRBJ1-5
clone_size: -
d_call: -
cdr3_nt: TGTGCCAGCAGTGAAGAATTGAGTCACGGTGGGGTTAGCAATCAGCCCCAGCATTTT
cdr3_aa: CASSEELSHGGVSNQPQHF

v_call: TRBV27
j_call: TRBJ2-1
clone_size: once
d_call: -
cdr3_nt: TGTGCCAGCAGTTCGGGGTATAGAGAGCAGTTCTTC
cdr3_aa: CASSSGYREQFF

v_call: TRBV5-1
j_call: TRBJ2-2
clone_size: -
d_call: TRBD1
cdr3_nt: TGCGCCAGCAGCTTGGCGGGACAGGCGAACACCGGGGAGCTGTTTTTT
cdr3_aa: CASSLAGQANTGELFF

v_call: TRBV30
j_call: TRBJ2-1
clone_size: once
d_call: TRBD2
cdr3_nt: TGTGCCTGCGTCGGGAGACTAGCGGGGGACTCCTACAATGAGCAGTTCTTC
cdr3_aa: CACVGRLAGDSYNEQFF

v_call: TRBV30
j_call: TRBJ2-1
clone_size: -
d_call: -
cdr3_nt: TGTGCCTGGAGTGTGCAGGGGGGTGAGCAGTTCTTC
cdr3_aa: CAWSVQGGEQFF

v_call: TRBV4-1
j_call: TRBJ2-7
clone_size: -
d_call: -
cdr3_nt: TGCGCCAGCAGCCAAGATCGGTTTTTCGGCGGGAATACCTACGAGCAGTACTTC
cdr3_aa: CASSQDRFFGGNTYEQYF

v_call: TRBV7-2
j_call: TRBJ2-1
clone_size: -
d_call: -
cdr3_nt: TGTGCCAGCAGCTTAATAGCGTTGGGGTCCAATGAGCAGTTCTTC
cdr3_aa: CASSLIALGSNEQFF

v_call: TRBV7-9
j_call: TRBJ2-5
clone_size: -
d_call: -
cdr3_nt: TGTGCCAGCAGGGACGTACAGGGGGGGCAAGAGACCCAGTACTTC
cdr3_aa: CASRDVQGGQETQYF

v_call: TRBV4-2
j_call: TRBJ2-7
clone_size: -
d_call: TRBD2
cdr3_nt: TGTGCCAGCAGCCCCTCCACGCGGGGGGTCTACGAGCAGTACTTC
cdr3_aa: CASSPSTRGVYEQYF

v_call: TRBV2
j_call: TRBJ1-5
clone_size: -
d_call: TRBD1
cdr3_nt: TGTGCCAGCAGTAAGACAGGGGTCAACAATCAGCCCCAGCATTTT
cdr3_aa: CASSKTGVNNQPQHF

v_call: TRBV27
j_call: TRBJ1-5
clone_size: -
d_call: -
cdr3_nt: TGTGCCAGCAGTACACGGACAGCCTACGATCAGCCCCAGCATTTT
cdr3_aa: CASSTRTAYDQPQHF

v_call: TRBV7-2
j_call: TRBJ1-5
clone_size: few
d_call: -
cdr3_nt: TGTGCCAGCAGCTTTACGCCCCAGGGAATTGGCAATCAGCCCCAGCATTTT
cdr3_aa: CASSFTPQGIGNQPQHF